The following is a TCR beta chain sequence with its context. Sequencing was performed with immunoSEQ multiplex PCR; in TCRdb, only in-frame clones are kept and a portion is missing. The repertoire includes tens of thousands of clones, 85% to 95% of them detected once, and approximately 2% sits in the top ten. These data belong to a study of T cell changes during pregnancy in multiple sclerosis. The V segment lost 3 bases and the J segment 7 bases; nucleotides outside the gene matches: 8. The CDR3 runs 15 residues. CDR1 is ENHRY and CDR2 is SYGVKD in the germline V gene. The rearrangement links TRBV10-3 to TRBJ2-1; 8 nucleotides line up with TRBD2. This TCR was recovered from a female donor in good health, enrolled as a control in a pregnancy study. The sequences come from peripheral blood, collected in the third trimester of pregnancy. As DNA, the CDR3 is TGTGCCATCAGTGACCCCGGGATAGCGGGGAATGAGCAGTTCTTC. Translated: CAISDPGIAGNEQFF.